The clone carrying this T cell receptor (beta chain) was recorded a few times. The source of the sample is a study of T-cell memory formation after mild COVID-19. TCRdb ran MiXCR on the 5' RACE reads and lists one entry per CDR3 protein. The data show nearly 250,000 distinct CDR3 sequences, approximately 15% seen once. CDR1 is MNHNY and CDR2 is SVGAGI in the germline V gene (reference sequence). The CDR3 covers 13 residues. V shed 5 bases and J 17 bases; nucleotides not matched to a gene: 12. The chain joins TRBV6-6 to TRBJ1-4; 9 bases match TRBD1. This receptor was identified in an adult woman who had mild COVID-19 (a few samples of this study predate the infection). Cell type and time point are not known. Input material: PBMCs or a T cell subset sorted from them (not recorded which). CDR3 sequence (DNA): TGTGCCAGCAGTCCAAGTCGGGACAGGGAAGGTTTTTTT. It translates to CASSPSRDREGFF.